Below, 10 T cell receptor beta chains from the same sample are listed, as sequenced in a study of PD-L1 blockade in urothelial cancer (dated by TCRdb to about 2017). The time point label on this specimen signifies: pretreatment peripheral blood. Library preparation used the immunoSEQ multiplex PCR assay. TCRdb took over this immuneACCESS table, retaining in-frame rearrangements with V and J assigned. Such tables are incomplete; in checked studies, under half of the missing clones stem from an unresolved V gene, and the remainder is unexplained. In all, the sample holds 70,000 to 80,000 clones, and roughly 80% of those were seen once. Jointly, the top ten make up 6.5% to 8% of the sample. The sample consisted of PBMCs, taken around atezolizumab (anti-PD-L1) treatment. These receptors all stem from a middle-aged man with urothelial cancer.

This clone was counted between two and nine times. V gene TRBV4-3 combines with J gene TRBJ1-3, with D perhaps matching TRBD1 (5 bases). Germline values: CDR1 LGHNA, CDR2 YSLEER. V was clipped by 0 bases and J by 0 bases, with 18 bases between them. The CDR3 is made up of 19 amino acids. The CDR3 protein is CASSQDLGAPTSSGNTIYF. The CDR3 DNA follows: TGCGCCAGCAGCCAAGATCTTGGGGCACCCACGAGCTCTGGAAACACCATATATTTT.

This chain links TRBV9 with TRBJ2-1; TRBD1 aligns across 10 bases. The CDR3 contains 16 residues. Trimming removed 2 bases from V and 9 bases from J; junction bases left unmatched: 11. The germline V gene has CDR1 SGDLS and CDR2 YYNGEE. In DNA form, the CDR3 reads TGTGCCAGCAGCGTGCCGGTGGGACAGGGGTACCCTGAGCAGTTCTTC. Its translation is CASSVPVGQGYPEQFF.

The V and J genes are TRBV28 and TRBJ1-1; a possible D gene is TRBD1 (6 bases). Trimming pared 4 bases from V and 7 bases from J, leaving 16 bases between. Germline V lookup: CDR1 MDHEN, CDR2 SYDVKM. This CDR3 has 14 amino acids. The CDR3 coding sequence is TGTGCCAGCAGTTCCCCAGGGGAACGGGGTGAAGCTTTCTTT. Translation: CASSSPGERGEAFF.

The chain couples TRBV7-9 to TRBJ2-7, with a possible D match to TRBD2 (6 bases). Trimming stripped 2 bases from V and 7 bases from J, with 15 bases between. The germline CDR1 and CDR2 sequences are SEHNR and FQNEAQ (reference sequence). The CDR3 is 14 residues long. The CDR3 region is CASSLNTGGREQYF. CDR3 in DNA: TGTGCCAGCAGCTTAAATACAGGAGGGAGGGAGCAGTACTTC. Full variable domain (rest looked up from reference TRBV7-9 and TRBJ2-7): DTGVSQNPRHKITKRGQNVTFRCDPISEHNRLYWYRQTLGQGPEFLTYFQNEAQLEKSRLLSDRFSAERPKGSFSTLEIQRTEQGDSAMYLCASSLNTGGREQYFGPGTRLTVT.

CDR3 nucleotides: TGTGCCAGCAGTTTAGTCGGGAAAGGAGGTCGGGACACAGATACGCAGTATTTT. This codes for CASSLVGKGGRDTDTQYF. The chain links TRBV7-3 to TRBJ2-3; D might be TRBD2 (5 bases). The CDR3 sequence is 18 residues long. Trimming removed 6 bases from V and 2 bases from J, with 24 bases in between. From germline, CDR1 is SGHTA and CDR2 FQGTGA.

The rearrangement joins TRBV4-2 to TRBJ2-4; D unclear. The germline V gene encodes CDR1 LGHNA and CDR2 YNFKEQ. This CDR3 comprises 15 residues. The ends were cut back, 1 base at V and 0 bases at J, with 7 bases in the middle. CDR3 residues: CASSQGVSAKNIQYF. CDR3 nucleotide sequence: TGTGCCAGCAGCCAAGGAGTTTCAGCCAAAAACATTCAGTACTTC.

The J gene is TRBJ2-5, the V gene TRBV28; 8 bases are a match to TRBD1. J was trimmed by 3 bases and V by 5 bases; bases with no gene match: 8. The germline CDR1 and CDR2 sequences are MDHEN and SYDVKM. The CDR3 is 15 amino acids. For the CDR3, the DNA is TGTGCCAGCAGTCCTACCGACAGGGGAAAAGAGACCCAGTACTTC. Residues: CASSPTDRGKETQYF.

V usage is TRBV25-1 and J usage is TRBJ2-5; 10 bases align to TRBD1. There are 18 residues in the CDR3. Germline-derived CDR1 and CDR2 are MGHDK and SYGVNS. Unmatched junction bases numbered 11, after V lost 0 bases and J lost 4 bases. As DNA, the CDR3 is TGTGCCAGCAGTGAATACGCCGCGACAGGGGGCTCGAGAGAGACCCAGTACTTC. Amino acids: CASSEYAATGGSRETQYF.

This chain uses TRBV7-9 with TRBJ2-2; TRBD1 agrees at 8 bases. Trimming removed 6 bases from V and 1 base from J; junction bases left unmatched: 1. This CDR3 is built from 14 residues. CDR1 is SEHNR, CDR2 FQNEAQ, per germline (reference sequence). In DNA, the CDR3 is TGTGCCAGCAGGGACAGGGTGAACACCGGGGAGCTGTTTTTT. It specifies CASRDRVNTGELFF.

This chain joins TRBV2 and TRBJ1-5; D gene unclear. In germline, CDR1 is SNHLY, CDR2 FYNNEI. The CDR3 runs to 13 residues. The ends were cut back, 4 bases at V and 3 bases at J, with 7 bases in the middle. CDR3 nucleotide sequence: TGTGCCAGCAGTGGTGGGCTCAATCAGCCCCAGCATTTT. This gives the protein CASSGGLNQPQHF.